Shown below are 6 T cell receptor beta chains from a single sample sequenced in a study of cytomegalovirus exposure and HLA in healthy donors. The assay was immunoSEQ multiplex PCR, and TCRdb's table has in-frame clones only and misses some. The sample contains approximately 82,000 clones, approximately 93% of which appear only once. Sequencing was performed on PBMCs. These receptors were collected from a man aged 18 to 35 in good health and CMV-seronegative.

The chain's CDR3 is CASSSLTRSGAQYF. The CDR3 DNA sequence: TGTGCCAGCAGCTCCCTTACTCGGTCCGGGGCGCAGTATTTT. This sequence joins TRBV7-2 and TRBJ2-3; tentative D call: TRBD2 (5 bases). This CDR3 has 14 residues. The germline V gene has CDR1 SGHTA and CDR2 FQGNSA. The ends were cut back, 4 bases at V and 10 bases at J, with 18 bases in the middle. The full variable domain, in which reference TRBV7-2 and TRBJ2-3 provide the parts outside the CDR3, is GAGVSQSPSNKVTEKGKDVELRCDPISGHTALYWYRQSLGQGLEFLIYFQGNSAPDKSGLPSDRFSAERTGGSVSTLTIQRTQQEDSAVYLCASSSLTRSGAQYFGPGTRLTVL.

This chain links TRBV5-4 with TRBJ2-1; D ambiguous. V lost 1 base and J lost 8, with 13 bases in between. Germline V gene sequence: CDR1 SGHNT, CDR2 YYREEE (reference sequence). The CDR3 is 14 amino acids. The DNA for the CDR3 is TGTGCCAGCAGCTTGTCCACTAACCGTCATGAGCAGTTCTTC. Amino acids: CASSLSTNRHEQFF. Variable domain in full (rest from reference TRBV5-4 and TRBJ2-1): ETGVTQSPTHLIKTRGQQVTLRCSSQSGHNTVSWYQQALGQGPQFIFQYYREEENGRGNFPPRFSGLQFPNYSSELNVNALELDDSALYLCASSLSTNRHEQFFGPGTRLTVL.

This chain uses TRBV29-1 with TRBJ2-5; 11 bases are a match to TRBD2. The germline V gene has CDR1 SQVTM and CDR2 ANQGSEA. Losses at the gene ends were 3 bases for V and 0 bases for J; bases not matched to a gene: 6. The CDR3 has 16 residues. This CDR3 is CSVDGASGGYQETQYF. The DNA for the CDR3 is TGCAGCGTTGATGGGGCTAGCGGGGGGTACCAAGAGACCCAGTACTTC. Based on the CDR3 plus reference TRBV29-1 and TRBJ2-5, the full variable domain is SAVISQKPSRDICQRGTSLTIQCQVDSQVTMMFWYRQQPGQSLTLIATANQGSEATYESGFVIDKFPISRPNLTFSTLTVSNMSPEDSSIYLCSVDGASGGYQETQYFGPGTRLLVL.

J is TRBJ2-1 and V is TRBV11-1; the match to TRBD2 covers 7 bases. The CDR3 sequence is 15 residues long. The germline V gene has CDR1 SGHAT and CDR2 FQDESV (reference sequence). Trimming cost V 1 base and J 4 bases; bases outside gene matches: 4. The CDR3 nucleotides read TGTGCCAGCAGCTTAGAACTAGCGCCTTACAATGAGCAGTTCTTC. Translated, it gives CASSLELAPYNEQFF.

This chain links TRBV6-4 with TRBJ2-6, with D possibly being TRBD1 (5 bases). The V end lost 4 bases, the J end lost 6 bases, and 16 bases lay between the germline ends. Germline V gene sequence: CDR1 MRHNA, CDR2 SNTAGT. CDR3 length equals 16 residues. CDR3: CASSGSWGHKANVLTF. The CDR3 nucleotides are TGTGCCAGCAGTGGTTCATGGGGCCATAAGGCCAACGTCCTGACTTTC.

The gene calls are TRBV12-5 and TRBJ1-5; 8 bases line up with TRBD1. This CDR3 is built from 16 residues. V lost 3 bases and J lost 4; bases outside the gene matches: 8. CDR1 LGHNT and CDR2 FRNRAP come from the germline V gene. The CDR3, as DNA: TGTGCTAGTGGTTTCTATCTCGGACAGGGAAATCAGCCCCAGCATTTT. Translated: CASGFYLGQGNQPQHF.